The next 7 T cell receptor beta chains were all read from a single sample in a study of blood T cells in healthy people across ages. It was with a sample-barcoded 5' primer and a J-beta primer mix that a second PCR of about 7 to 12 cycles was run. In TCRdb, the 5' RACE reads were re-called with MiXCR into one record per CDR3 protein. The profile shows hundreds of thousands of distinct CDR3 sequences, 20% to 30% of them singletons. These same records also appear under a second study, on T cells of mothers and their children.

Material: blood. The receptor source for this set is a boy between 10 and 17 years old in good health.

The rearrangement uses TRBV6-5 and TRBJ2-7, with TRBD1 matching 7 bases. The CDR3 contains 14 residues. CDR1 is MNHEY and CDR2 is SVGAGI in the germline V gene. Losses at the gene ends were 0 bases for V and 2 bases for J; bases not matched to a gene: 1. CDR3 sequence: CASSYSTGAYEQYF. Here the CDR3 DNA reads TGTGCCAGCAGTTACTCCACAGGGGCCTACGAGCAGTACTTC.

Comment on this clonotype: At one of its ends the junction is not consistent with the germline gene, which may arise from a read error. The rearrangement uses TRBV12-3 or TRBV12-4 and TRBJ1-2, with D hard to call. The CDR3 contains 12 residues. CDR3 sequence (DNA): TGTGCCTGCAGTTTGGAAGGGTATGGCTACACCTTC. Its translation is CACSLEGYGYTF.

The V call is TRBV20-1, the J call TRBJ2-1; a possible D gene is TRBD2 (5 bases). The germline V and J ends were trimmed by 6 bases and 4 bases, with 16 bases remaining between them. CDR3 size: 14 residues. CDR1 is DFQATT, CDR2 SNEGSKA, per germline (reference sequence). The CDR3 is CSAPDYTLYNEQFF. The CDR3 DNA reads TGCAGTGCACCAGACTACACCTTGTACAATGAGCAGTTCTTC.

A few counts support this clonotype. The J gene is TRBJ2-3, the V gene TRBV11-2; D remains unclear. The CDR3 consists of 15 residues. Trimming shortened V by 1 base and J by 2 bases, and 10 bases separated the two germline ends. CDR1 SGHAT and CDR2 FQNNGV come from the germline V gene. Here the CDR3 reads CASSLVVSPTDTQYF. The CDR3 DNA reads TGTGCCAGCAGCTTAGTAGTAAGCCCCACAGATACGCAGTATTTT.

This clonotype occurred a few times. The rearrangement links TRBV20-1 to TRBJ2-5; D gene ambiguous. Per germline, CDR1 DFQATT and CDR2 SNEGSKA (reference sequence). The CDR3 contains 13 residues. V lost 5 bases and J lost 5, with 15 bases in between. The CDR3 protein is CSAGRPEWETQYF. DNA of the CDR3: TGCAGTGCTGGAAGACCTGAATGGGAGACCCAGTACTTC.

This CDR3 reads CASGSVWRYNEQFF. The CDR3 DNA reads as TGTGCTAGTGGTTCGGTCTGGCGCTACAATGAGCAGTTCTTC. The chain recombines TRBV12-5 with TRBJ2-1, with D hard to call. V was pared by 4 bases and J by 3 bases, with 10 bases between. In germline, CDR1 is LGHNT, CDR2 FRNRAP. The length of the CDR3 is 14 residues. Combining the CDR3 with reference TRBV12-5 and TRBJ2-1 gives the whole variable domain DARVTQTPRHKVTEMGQEVTMRCQPILGHNTVFWYRQTMMQGLELLAYFRNRAPLDDSGMPKDRFSAEMPDATLATLKIQPSEPRDSAVYFCASGSVWRYNEQFFGPGTRLTVL.

This rearrangement joins TRBV6-1 to TRBJ2-5; 7 bases are a match to TRBD1. The J call is uncertain, as TRBJ2-7 better fits the DNA end. The CDR3 contains 17 residues. The germline gives CDR1 MNHNS, CDR2 SASEGT. The CDR3 here is CASSRTGTARGAYEQYF. The CDR3 DNA reads as TGTGCCAGCAGTAGGACCGGGACAGCAAGAGGGGCCTACGAGCAGTACTTC.